This TCR beta chain was obtained from a study of cytomegalovirus exposure and HLA in healthy donors. Study results and caveats: In a later analysis, at a false discovery rate of 0.05, 15,000 to 20,000 TCR beta sequences matched HLA alleles. It was confirmed in vitro that a few of the CMV-associated chains were specific for CMV antigens. TCR beta chain V- and J-gene trimming was linked, in a later analysis, to a missense variant in DCLRE1C.

The length of the CDR3 is 13 residues. From germline, CDR1 is MNHEY and CDR2 SVGAGI. With 5 bases clipped from V and 6 bases from J, the junction kept 5 bases outside the gene matches. The PCR contained 60 Vbeta and 13 Jbeta primers. TCRdb's table, derived via immunoSEQ multiplex PCR, lists solely in-frame clones and lacks some. In the table there are approximately 220,000 clones, roughly 87% of which are singletons. This clone was seen a few times. Its antigen is unknown. The sequence was collected from a man aged 40-49 years in good health and CMV-seropositive. The sequencing input was PBMCs. The chain has TRBV6-5 and TRBJ2-7; TRBD1 agrees at 9 bases. The CDR3 DNA follows: TGTGCCAGCAGTCCCGGGACAGGGATCGAGCAGTACTTC. Residues: CASSPGTGIEQYF.